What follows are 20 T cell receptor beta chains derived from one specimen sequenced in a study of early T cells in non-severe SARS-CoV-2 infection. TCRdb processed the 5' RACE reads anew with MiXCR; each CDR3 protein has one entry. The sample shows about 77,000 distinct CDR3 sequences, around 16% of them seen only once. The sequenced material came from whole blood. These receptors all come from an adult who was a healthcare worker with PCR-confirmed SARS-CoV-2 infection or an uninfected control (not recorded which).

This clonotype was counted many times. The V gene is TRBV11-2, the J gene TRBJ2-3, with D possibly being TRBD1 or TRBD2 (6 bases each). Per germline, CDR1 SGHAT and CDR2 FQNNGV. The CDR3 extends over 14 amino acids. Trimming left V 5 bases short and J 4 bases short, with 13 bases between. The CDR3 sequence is CASSRVGGSDTQYF. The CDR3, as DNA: TGTGCCAGCAGCCGGGTGGGGGGCTCAGATACGCAGTATTTT.

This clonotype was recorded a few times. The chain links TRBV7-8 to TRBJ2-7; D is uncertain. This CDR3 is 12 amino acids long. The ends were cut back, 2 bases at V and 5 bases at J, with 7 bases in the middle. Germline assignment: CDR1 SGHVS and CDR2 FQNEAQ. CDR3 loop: CASSLKGNEQYF. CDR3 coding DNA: TGTGCCAGCAGCTTAAAGGGAAACGAGCAGTACTTC.

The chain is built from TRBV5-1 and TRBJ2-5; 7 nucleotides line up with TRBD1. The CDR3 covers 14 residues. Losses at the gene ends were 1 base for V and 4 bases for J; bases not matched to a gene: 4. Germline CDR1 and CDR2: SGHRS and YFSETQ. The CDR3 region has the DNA TGCGCCAGCAGCTTGTCAGGGGGAGTAGAGACCCAGTACTTC. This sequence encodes CASSLSGGVETQYF.

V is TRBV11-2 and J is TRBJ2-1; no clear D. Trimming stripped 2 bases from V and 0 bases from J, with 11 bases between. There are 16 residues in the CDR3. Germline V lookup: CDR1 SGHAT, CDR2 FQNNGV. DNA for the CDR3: TGTGCCAGCAGCTTATTGGGCGTCAGCTCCTACAATGAGCAGTTCTTC. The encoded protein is CASSLLGVSSYNEQFF.

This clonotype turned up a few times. The DNA of the CDR3 is TGCGCCAGCAGCCAAGAGGCTGGAGAGAGGTACACTGAAGCTTTCTTT. It yields the protein CASSQEAGERYTEAFF. This chain joins TRBV4-1 and TRBJ1-1, with D unresolved. Trimming stripped 0 bases from V and 3 bases from J, with 14 bases between. Germline CDR1 and CDR2: MGHRA and YSYEKL. This CDR3 spans 16 amino acids.

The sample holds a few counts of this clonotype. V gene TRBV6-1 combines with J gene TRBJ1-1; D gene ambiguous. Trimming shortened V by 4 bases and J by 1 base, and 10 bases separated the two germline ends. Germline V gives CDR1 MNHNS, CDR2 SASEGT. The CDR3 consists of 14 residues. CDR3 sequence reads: CASSATQTNTEAFF. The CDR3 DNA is TGTGCCAGCAGTGCGACACAGACGAACACTGAAGCTTTCTTT.

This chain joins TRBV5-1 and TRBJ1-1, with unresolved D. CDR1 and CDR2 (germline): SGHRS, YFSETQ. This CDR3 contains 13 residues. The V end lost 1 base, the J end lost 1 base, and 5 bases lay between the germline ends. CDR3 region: CASSLKSNTEAFF. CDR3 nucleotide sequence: TGCGCCAGCAGCTTGAAATCGAACACTGAAGCTTTCTTT.

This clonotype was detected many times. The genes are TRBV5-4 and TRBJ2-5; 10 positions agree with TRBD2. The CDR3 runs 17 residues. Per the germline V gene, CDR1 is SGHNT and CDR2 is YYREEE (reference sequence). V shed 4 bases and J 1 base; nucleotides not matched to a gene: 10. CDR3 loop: CASSTLAGGPFQETQYF. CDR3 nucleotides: TGTGCCAGCAGCACCTTAGCGGGGGGCCCCTTCCAAGAGACCCAGTACTTC.

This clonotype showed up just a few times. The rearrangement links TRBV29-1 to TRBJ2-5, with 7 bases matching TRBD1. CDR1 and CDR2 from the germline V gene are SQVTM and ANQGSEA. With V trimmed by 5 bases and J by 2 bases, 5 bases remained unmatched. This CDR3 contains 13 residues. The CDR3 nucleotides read TGCAGCGTTTCGGACAGGAGACAAGAGACCCAGTACTTC. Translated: CSVSDRRQETQYF.

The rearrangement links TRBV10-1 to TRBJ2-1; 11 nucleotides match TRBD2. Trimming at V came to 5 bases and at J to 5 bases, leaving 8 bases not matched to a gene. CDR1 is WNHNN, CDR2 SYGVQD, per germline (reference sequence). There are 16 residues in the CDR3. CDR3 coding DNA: TGCGCCAGCAGTCCTAGACTAGCGGGACGACACAATGAGCAGTTCTTC. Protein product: CASSPRLAGRHNEQFF.

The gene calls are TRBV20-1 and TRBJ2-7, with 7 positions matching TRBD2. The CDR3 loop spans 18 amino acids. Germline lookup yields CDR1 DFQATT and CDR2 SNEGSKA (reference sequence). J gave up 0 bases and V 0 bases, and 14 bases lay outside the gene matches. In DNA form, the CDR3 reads TGCAGTGCTAGAGATCTCGGACTAGTGGGCATGAGCTCCTACGAGCAGTACTTC. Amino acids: CSARDLGLVGMSSYEQYF.

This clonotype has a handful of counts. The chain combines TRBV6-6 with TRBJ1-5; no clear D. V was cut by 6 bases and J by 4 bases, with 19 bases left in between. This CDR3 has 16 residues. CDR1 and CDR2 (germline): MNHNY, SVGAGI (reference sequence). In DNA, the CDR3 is TGTGCCAGCAGAAGGCCGGGTCCCCAGACTAATCAGCCCCAGCATTTT. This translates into CASRRPGPQTNQPQHF.

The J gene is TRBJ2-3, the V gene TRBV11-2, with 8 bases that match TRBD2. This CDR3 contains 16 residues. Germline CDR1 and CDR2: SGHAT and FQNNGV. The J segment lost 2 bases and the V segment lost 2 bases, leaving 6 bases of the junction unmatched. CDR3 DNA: TGTGCCAGCAGCTTAAGGAGCGGGGGAATCACAGATACGCAGTATTTT. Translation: CASSLRSGGITDTQYF.

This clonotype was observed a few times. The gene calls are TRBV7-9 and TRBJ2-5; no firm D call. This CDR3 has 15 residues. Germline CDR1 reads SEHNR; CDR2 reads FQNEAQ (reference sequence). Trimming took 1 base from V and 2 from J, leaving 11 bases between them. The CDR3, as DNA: TGTGCCAGCAGCTTAGGCGCGTCTGATCAAGAGACCCAGTACTTC. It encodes CASSLGASDQETQYF.

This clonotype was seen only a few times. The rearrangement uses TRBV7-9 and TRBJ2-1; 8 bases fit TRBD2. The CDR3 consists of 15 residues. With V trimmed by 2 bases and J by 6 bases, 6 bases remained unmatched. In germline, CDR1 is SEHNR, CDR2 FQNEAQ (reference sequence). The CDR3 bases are TGTGCCAGCAGCTTAAATAGCGGGGTTGGCAATGAGCAGTTCTTC. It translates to CASSLNSGVGNEQFF.

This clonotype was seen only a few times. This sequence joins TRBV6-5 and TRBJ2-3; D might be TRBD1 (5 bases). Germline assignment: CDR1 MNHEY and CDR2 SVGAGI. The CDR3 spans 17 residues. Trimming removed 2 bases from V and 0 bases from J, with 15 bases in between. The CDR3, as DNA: TGTGCCAGCAGTTACGCGGTCCAGGGTCTGAGCACAGATACGCAGTATTTT. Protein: CASSYAVQGLSTDTQYF.

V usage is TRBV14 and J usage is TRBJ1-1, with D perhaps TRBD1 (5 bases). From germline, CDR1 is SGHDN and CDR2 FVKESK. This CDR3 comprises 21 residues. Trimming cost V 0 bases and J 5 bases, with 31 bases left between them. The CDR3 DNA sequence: TGTGCCAGCAGCCAAGAGATATTCAAGGAGTCGCGGGGGACCCCTGGAACTGAAGCTTTCTTT. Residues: CASSQEIFKESRGTPGTEAFF.

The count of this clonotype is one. The CDR3 reads CASSLAGADGYTF. The DNA for the CDR3 is TGTGCCAGCAGCTTAGCAGGGGCTGATGGCTACACCTTC. The chain has TRBV7-8 and TRBJ1-2; D may be TRBD1 (5 bases). The CDR3 contains 13 residues. Trimming took off 0 bases at V and 6 bases at J, with 8 bases between the two ends. Germline CDR1 is SGHVS and CDR2 is FQNEAQ.

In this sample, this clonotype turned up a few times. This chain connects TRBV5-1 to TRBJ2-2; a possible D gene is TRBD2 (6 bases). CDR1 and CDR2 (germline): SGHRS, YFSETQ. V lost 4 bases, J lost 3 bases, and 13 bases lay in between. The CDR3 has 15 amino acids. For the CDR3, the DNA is TGCGCCAGCAGCATGCGGGACTCCTACACCGGGGAGCTGTTTTTT. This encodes CASSMRDSYTGELFF.

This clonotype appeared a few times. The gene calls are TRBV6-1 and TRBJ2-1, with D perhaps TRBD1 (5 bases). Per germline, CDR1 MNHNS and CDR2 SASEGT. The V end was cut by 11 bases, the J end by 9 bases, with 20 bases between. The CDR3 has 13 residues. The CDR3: CAVSSTELGEQFF. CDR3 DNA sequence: TGTGCCGTATCCTCGACAGAATTAGGTGAGCAGTTCTTC.